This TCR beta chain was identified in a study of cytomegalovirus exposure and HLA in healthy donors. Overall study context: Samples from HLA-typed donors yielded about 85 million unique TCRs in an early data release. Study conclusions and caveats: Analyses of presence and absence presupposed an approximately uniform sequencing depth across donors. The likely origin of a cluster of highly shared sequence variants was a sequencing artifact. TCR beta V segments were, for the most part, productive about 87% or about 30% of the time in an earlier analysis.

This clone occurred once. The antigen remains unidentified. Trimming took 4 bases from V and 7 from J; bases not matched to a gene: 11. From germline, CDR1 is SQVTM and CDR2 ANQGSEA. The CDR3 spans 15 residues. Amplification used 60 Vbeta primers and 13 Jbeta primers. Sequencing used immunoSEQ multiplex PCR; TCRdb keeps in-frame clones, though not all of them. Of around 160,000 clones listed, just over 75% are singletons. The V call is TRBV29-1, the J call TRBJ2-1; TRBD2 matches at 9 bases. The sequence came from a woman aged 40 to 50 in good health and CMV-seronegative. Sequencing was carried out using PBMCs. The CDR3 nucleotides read TGCAGCGTTGGGAAACGTAGCGGGAGTGTGAATGAGCAGTTCTTC. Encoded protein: CSVGKRSGSVNEQFF.